The 7 T cell receptor beta chains below were found in one sample sequenced in a study of control samples from healthy donors and cancer patients. Clones were read by immunoSEQ multiplex PCR, and TCRdb kept only the in-frame ones, dropping some. The table shows tens of thousands of clones, with around 90% occurring only once. Sequenced material: PBMCs. The origin of the receptors is a man between 60 and 75 years old with colorectal cancer.

The chain links TRBV6-6 to TRBJ2-5; D perhaps matches TRBD1 (5 bases). The CDR3 spans 14 residues. V was pared by 2 bases and J by 4 bases, with 11 bases between. The germline CDR1 and CDR2 sequences are MNHNY and SVGAGI (reference sequence). The CDR3 reads CASSYKYRGETQYF. The CDR3 DNA reads TGTGCCAGCAGTTACAAGTATAGGGGAGAGACCCAGTACTTC.

Here the CDR3 reads CASSAIGGGWTEAFF. CDR3 nucleotides: TGTGCCAGCAGCGCGATCGGCGGGGGTTGGACTGAAGCTTTCTTT. The rearrangement links TRBV7-2 to TRBJ1-1, with a weak D call TRBD1 (5 bases). The germline V gene encodes CDR1 SGHTA and CDR2 FQGNSA. The CDR3 spans 15 residues. The V end was cut by 5 bases, the J end by 5 bases, with 18 bases between.

The rearrangement uses TRBV30 and TRBJ1-5; possibly TRBD1 for D (5 bases). V shed 2 bases and J shed 4 bases, with 9 bases lying between them. The CDR3 is 13 residues long. In germline, CDR1 is GTSNPN, CDR2 SVGIG (reference sequence). The CDR3 sequence: CAWSLGGNQPQHF. The DNA of the CDR3 is TGTGCCTGGAGTCTCGGGGGAAATCAGCCCCAGCATTTT.

This clone showed up just once. This chain links TRBV19 with TRBJ2-5, with D unresolved. The V end lost 1 base, the J end lost 5 bases, and 11 bases lay between the germline ends. CDR3 size: 14 residues. CDR1 is LNHDA and CDR2 is SQIVND in the germline V gene (reference sequence). Here the CDR3 DNA reads TGTGCCAGTAGTATAGTGTTCGCCAGCGAGACCCAGTACTTC. Encoded protein: CASSIVFASETQYF. The full variable domain, with the rest looked up from reference TRBV19 and TRBJ2-5, is DGGITQSPKYLFRKEGQNVTLSCEQNLNHDAMYWYRQDPGQGLRLIYYSQIVNDFQKGDIAEGYSVSREKKESFPLTVTSAQKNPTAFYLCASSIVFASETQYFGPGTRLLVL.

CDR3 sequence (DNA): TGTGCCAGCAGCTTGGGGGGAGGCAATCAGCCCCAGCATTTT. Translated: CASSLGGGNQPQHF. The chain is built from TRBV5-6 and TRBJ1-5; D is undetermined. The V end lost 0 bases, the J end lost 2 bases, and 6 bases lay between the germline ends. Per the germline V gene, CDR1 is SGHDT and CDR2 is YYEEEE. This CDR3 has 14 residues.

This rearrangement joins TRBV2 to TRBJ2-5, with TRBD2 matching 13 bases. CDR1 and CDR2 (germline): SNHLY, FYNNEI. V lost 6 bases, J lost 5 bases, and 9 bases stayed unmatched. This CDR3 comprises 16 residues. In DNA form, the CDR3 reads TGTGCCAGCAGGGATAGACTAGCGGGGGGCAGGGAGACCCAGTACTTC. Translated: CASRDRLAGGRETQYF.

The chain joins TRBV12-3 or TRBV12-4 to TRBJ1-1; possible D gene TRBD1, 5 bases. The germline V and J ends were trimmed by 10 bases and 0 bases, with 12 bases remaining between them. The CDR3 covers 13 residues. This CDR3 is CATGGFMNTEAFF. The CDR3 nucleotides are TGTGCCACCGGGGGGTTTATGAACACTGAAGCTTTCTTT.